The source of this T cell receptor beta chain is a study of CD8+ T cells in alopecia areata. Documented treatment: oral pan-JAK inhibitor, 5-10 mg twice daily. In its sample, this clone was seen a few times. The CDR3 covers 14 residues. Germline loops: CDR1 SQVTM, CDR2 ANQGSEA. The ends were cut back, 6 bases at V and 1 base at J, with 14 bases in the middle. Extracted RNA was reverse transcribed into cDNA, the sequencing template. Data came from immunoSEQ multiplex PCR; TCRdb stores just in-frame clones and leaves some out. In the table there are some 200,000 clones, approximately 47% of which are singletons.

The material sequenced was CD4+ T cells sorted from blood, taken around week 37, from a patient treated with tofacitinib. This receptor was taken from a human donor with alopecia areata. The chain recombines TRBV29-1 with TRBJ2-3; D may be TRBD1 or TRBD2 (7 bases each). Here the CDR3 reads CSVSPGGGTDTQYF. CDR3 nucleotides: TGCAGCGTGTCCCCAGGGGGGGGCACAGATACGCAGTATTTT.